This TCR beta chain came from a study of early T cells in non-severe SARS-CoV-2 infection (dated by TCRdb to the early 2020s). Turning to the overall study: Bulk RNA from unsorted whole blood was used for TCR sequencing, so alpha and beta chains could not be paired.

The study was a case-control design nested within a healthcare worker cohort in London, UK, with weekly nasopharyngeal swab PCR tests and blood sampling. Healthcare workers were enrolled in the week of the UK lockdown, from 23 to 31 March 2020, and were followed every week for up to roughly 15 weeks. The library was prepared using 5' RACE. The sequencer was a NextSeq 500. To correct for sequencing error and PCR bias, the TCR library protocol tagged individual cDNA molecules with unique molecular identifiers. TCR alpha and beta chains were both sequenced, and the abundances of alpha and beta sequences in each sample were closely correlated with each other. On the study's bioinformatics: V gene, J gene and CDR3 annotation of TCR sequences was performed with Decombinator V4. Expanded TCRs were defined as changing significantly between any two time points under a Poisson model with p below 0.0001. TCR abundances were normalised to the total number of TCRs sequenced per sample and expressed as counts per million. TRAV1-2 paired with TRAJ12, TRAJ20 or TRAJ33 defined MAIT TCRs, while TRAV10 paired with TRAJ18 defined iNKT TCRs. VDJdb, accessed 1 November 2021, was searched for CMV, EBV and SARS-CoV-2 annotated TCRs, excluding TCRs annotated for multiple antigens. The public reads were reprocessed in TCRdb via fastp at Q25 and MiXCR, keeping in-frame beta chains. Rows merge per CDR3 protein into single entries with the most common DNA and genes. The V and J calls follow TCRdb's processing rather than the paper's. Within this sample are around 50,000 distinct CDR3 sequences, with under 7.5% of them counted one time only. The ten largest clones add up to 3% to 4.5% of the sample.

On the study overall, not on this receptor specifically: Matching against VDJdb was skewed toward anti-spike CD8 responses, likely underestimated virus-specific expansions, and missed private and CD4 specificities.

The germline V gene (reference sequence) yields WNHNN for CDR1 and SYGVQD for CDR2. The CDR3 holds 16 amino acids from the cysteine to the phenylalanine. Only the CDR3 portion is preserved as DNA: 48 bases, with reading frame beginning at the first base. Trimming at the junction amounts to 4 bases on V and 3 bases on J, and the germline ends lie 15 bases apart. This clonotype has at least ten counts. There is no known antigen for this receptor. No much larger clone is present one base from it, and per-base qualities are unavailable. The source of this sequence is an adult who was a healthcare worker with PCR-confirmed SARS-CoV-2 infection or an uninfected control (not recorded which). The sample taken for sequencing was whole blood. The chain links TRBV10-1 with TRBJ1-4; TRBD1 is perhaps the D gene, given 5 matching bases. The DNA is TGCGCCAGCAGTGGCAGTCACGGGGGATCTAATGAAAAACTGTTTTTT. It codes for CASSGSHGGSNEKLFF.